What follows is one T cell receptor beta chain and its context. This sample stems from a study of blood T cell repertoires in COVID-19. Clones were sequenced by immunoSEQ multiplex PCR, and TCRdb holds only the in-frame ones, with some missing. The data hold 150,000 or so clones, with around 88% observed a single time. The sequenced material came from peripheral blood. This TCR was sampled from a human donor in a cohort sampled during active COVID-19.

This CDR3 is CASSFGAGGFSYEQYF. The CDR3 DNA follows: TGTGCCAGCAGTTTCGGAGCGGGTGGGTTCTCCTACGAGCAGTACTTC. The V call is TRBV28, the J call TRBJ2-7; D might be TRBD2 (6 bases). The V end was cut by 3 bases, the J end by 0 bases, with 15 bases between. This CDR3 spans 16 amino acids. Germline assignment: CDR1 MDHEN and CDR2 SYDVKM.